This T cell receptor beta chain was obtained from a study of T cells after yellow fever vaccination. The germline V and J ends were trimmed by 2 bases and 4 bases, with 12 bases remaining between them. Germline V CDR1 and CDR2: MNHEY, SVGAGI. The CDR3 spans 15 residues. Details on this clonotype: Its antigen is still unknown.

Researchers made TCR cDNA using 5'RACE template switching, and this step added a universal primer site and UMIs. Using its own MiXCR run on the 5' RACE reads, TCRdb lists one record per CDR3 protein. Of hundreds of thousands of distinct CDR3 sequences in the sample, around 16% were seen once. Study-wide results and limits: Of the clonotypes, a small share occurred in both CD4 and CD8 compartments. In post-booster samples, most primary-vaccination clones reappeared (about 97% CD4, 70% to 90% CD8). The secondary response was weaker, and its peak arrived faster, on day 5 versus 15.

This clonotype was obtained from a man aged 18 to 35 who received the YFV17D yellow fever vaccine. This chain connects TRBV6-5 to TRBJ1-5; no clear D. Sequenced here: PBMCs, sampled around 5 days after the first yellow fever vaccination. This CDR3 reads CASSYEGRANQPQHF. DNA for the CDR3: TGTGCCAGCAGTTACGAGGGAAGGGCGAATCAGCCCCAGCATTTT.